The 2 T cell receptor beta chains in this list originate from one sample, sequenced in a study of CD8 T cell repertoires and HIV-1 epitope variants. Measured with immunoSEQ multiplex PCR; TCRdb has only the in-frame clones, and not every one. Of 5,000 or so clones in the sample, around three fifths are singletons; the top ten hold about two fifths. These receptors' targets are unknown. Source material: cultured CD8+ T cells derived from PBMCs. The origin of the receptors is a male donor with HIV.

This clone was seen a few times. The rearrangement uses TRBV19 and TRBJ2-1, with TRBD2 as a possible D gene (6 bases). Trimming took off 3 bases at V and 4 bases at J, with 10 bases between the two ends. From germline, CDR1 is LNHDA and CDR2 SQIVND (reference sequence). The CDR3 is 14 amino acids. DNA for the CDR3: TGTGCCAGTAGTATGTCGGGACTTTACAATGAGCAGTTCTTC. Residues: CASSMSGLYNEQFF.

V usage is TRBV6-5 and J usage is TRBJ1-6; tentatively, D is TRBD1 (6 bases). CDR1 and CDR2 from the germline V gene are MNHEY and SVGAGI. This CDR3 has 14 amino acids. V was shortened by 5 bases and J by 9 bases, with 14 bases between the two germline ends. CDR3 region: CASSDGPRGSPLHF. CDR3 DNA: TGTGCCAGCAGTGACGGTCCCAGGGGTTCACCCCTCCACTTT.